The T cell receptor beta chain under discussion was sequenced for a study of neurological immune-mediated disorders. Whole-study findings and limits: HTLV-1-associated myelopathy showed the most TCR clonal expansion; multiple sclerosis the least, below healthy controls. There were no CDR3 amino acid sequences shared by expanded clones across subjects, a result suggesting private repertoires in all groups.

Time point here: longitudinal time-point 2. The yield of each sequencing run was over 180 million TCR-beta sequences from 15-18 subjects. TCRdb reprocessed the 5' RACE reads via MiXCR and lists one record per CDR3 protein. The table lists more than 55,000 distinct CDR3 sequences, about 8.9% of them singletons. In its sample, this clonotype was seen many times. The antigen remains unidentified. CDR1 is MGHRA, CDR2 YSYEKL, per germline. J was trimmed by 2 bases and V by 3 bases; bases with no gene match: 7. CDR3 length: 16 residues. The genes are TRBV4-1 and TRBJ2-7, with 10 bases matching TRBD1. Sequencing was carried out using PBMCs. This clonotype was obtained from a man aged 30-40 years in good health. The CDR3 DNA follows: TGCGCCAGCAGCCAGGAGGGGACAGGGGTTACCTACGAGCAGTACTTC. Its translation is CASSQEGTGVTYEQYF.